These T cell receptor beta chains were read from a single sample in a study of identical twins. TCRdb re-called the 5' RACE reads with MiXCR, one entry per CDR3 protein. The data hold approximately 690,000 distinct CDR3 sequences, with roughly 6.2% observed a single time. The sequenced sample was naive T cells sorted from blood. All receptors come from a man between 18 and 35 years old in good health. Both conserved end residues are trimmed from each CDR3. Not every row has a clone size; where given, it reads once, few, many or a size class.

TRBJ2-7,TRBV6-5,NA,ASSYSGTPASSYEQY
TRBJ2-1,TRBV9,many,ASSVGAGADNEQF
TRBJ2-1,TRBV9,few,ASSVGGRDPYNEQF
TRBJ2-7,TRBV12-3/TRBV12-4,many,ASTIDGLREREQY
TRBJ2-1,TRBV6-1,few,ASTERRGGSLSSYNEQF
TRBJ2-7,TRBV5-6,many,ASSTQQGWYEQY
TRBJ2-2,TRBV5-1,many,ASSLRGGDTGELF
TRBJ2-1,TRBV14,NA,ASSHREFRSSYNEQF
TRBJ1-5,TRBV28,NA,ASSLALTGFQPQH
TRBJ2-5,TRBV28,NA,ATGLAGVAETQY
TRBJ1-1,TRBV12-3/TRBV12-4,few,ASSPIGAEAF
TRBJ2-1,TRBV12-3/TRBV12-4,few,ASRRTPGNEQF
TRBJ2-7,TRBV2,many,ALTRDSGEQY
TRBJ2-1,TRBV30,NA,AWSTDFYNEQF
TRBJ1-1,TRBV12-3/TRBV12-4,many,ASSLRQMNTEAF
TRBJ2-1,TRBV4-1,few,ASSQEGAATLYNEQF
TRBJ2-1,TRBV29-1,many,SVNGVGRRSSYNEQF
TRBJ2-6,TRBV6-1,NA,ASSPKDWRVSSGANVLT
TRBJ2-5,TRBV20-1,few,SAIIAGGAQETQY
TRBJ2-1,TRBV18,NA,ASSPRGTGGPGEQF
TRBJ2-1,TRBV12-3/TRBV12-4,many,ASGLSVSGRGDNEQF
TRBJ2-1,TRBV5-1,many,ASSLKTSGQPPNEQF
TRBJ2-4,TRBV11-3,NA,ASSSRGEGQVVQY
TRBJ2-2,TRBV11-3,NA,ASSLDQVGELF
TRBJ1-1,TRBV29-1,NA,SVEQSGSTEAF
TRBJ2-5,TRBV4-3,NA,ASSQGVIQTAETQY
TRBJ2-1,TRBV11-2,few,ASSLGIMAGGRLSSYNEQF
TRBJ1-1,TRBV28,many,ASSLLGGDTEAF
TRBJ2-1,TRBV7-2,NA,ASRGTGLSSYNEQF
TRBJ2-2,TRBV20-1,few,SARDLQREGQTGELF
TRBJ2-2,TRBV5-1,many,ASSLGLAGNTGELF
TRBJ2-3,TRBV14,few,ASSQVLGDTQY
TRBJ2-1,TRBV19,NA,ASSIGRGLRTYNEQF
TRBJ2-7,TRBV30,few,AWRFRGPGRYEQY
TRBJ2-4,TRBV27,many,ASSWADQNIQY
TRBJ2-1,TRBV20-1,many,SVTSGTTYNEQF